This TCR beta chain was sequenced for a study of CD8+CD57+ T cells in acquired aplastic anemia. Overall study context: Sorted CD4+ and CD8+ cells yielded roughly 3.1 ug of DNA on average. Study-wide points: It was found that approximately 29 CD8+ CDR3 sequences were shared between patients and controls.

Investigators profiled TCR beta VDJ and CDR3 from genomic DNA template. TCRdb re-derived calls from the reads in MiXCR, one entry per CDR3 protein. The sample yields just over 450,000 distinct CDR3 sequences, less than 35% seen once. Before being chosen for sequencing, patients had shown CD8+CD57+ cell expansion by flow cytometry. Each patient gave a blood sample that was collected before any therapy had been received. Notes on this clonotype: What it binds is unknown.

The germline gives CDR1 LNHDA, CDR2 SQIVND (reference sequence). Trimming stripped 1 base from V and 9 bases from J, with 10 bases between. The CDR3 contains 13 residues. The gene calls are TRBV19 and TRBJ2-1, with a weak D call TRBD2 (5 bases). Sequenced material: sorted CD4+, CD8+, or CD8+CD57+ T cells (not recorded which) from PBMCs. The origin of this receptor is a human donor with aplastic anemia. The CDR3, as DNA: TGTGCCAGTAGTATAGGAGGGTTTGGTGAGCAGTTCTTC. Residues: CASSIGGFGEQFF.